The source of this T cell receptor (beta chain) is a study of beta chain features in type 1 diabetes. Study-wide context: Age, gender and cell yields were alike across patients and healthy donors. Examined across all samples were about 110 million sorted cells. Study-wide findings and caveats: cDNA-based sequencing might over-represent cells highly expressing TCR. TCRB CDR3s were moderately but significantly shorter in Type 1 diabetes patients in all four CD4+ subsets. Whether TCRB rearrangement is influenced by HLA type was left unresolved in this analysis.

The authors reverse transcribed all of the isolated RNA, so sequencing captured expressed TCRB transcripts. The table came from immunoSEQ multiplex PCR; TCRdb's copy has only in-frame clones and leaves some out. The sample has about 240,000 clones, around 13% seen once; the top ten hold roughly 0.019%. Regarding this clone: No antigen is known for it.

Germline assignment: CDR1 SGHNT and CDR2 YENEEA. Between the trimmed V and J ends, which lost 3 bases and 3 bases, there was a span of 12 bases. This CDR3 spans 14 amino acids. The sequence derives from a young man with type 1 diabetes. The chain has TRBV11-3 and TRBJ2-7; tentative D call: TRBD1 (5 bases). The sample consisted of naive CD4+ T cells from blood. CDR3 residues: CASSFMDTYYEQYF. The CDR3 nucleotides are TGTGCCAGCAGCTTTATGGACACTTACTACGAGCAGTACTTC. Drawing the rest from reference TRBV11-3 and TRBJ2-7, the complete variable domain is EAGVVQSPRYKIIEKKQPVAFWCNPISGHNTLYWYLQNLGQGPELLIRYENEEAVDDSQLPKDRFSAERLKGVDSTLKIQPAELGDSAVYLCASSFMDTYYEQYFGPGTRLTVT.